The rows below give T cell receptor beta chains drawn from one sample of a study of blood T cell repertoires in COVID-19. The repertoire was sequenced with immunoSEQ multiplex PCR; TCRdb's copy has only in-frame clones and lacks some. The data contain tens of thousands of clones, roughly 89% of them singletons. Specimen: peripheral blood. These receptor sequences come from a human donor in a cohort sampled during active COVID-19. Both conserved end residues are part of each CDR3. A D gene is named only where the DNA matches it firmly. The size field is filled for only some rows; it gives once, few, many or a size class.

CASSPGTGWMNTEAFF,TGTGCCAGCTCACCCGGGACAGGATGGATGAACACTGAAGCTTTCTTT,TRBV18,TRBJ1-1,-,TRBD1
CASSLPQGKDTQYF,TGTGCCAGCAGTTTACCACAGGGAAAAGATACGCAGTATTTT,TRBV28,TRBJ2-3,-,-
CASSLGGEDYGYTF,TGTGCCAGCAGTCTCGGGGGGGAAGACTATGGCTACACCTTC,TRBV28,TRBJ1-2,once,-
CASRNNRGGNSPLHF,TGCGCCAGCAGGAACAACAGGGGGGGTAATTCACCCCTCCACTTT,TRBV5-1,TRBJ1-6,once,TRBD1
CASSSARISPLHF,TGTGCCAGCAGCTCCGCCAGAATTTCACCCCTCCACTTT,TRBV7-2,TRBJ1-6,-,-
CASSPSERQRGGGTGELFF,TGTGCCAGCAGCCCATCTGAACGGCAGCGGGGGGGCGGCACCGGGGAGCTGTTTTTT,TRBV3-1/TRBV3-2,TRBJ2-2,-,TRBD2
CASSPDSSTDTQYF,TGTGCCAGCAGTCCGGACAGTAGCACAGATACGCAGTATTTT,TRBV6-5,TRBJ2-3,-,-
CASSLASGAYNEQFF,TGTGCCAGCAGCTTAGCTAGCGGGGCCTACAATGAGCAGTTCTTC,TRBV7-9,TRBJ2-1,once,TRBD2
CASSRGTTSGAEQYF,TGTGCCAGCAGCCGAGGGACTACCTCCGGGGCCGAGCAGTACTTC,TRBV9,TRBJ2-7,-,TRBD2
CASTRGLNTGELFF,TGTGCCAGCACCAGGGGTCTGAACACCGGGGAGCTGTTTTTT,TRBV9,TRBJ2-2,-,-
CASSLGLAGGGDTQYF,TGTGCCAGCAGTCTGGGACTAGCGGGGGGCGGGGATACGCAGTATTTT,TRBV2,TRBJ2-3,-,TRBD2
CASSPAGTESNQPQHF,TGCGCCAGCAGCCCTGCCGGGACAGAAAGCAATCAGCCCCAGCATTTT,TRBV4-1,TRBJ1-5,once,TRBD1
CASSYGTGSEQFF,TGTGCCAGCAGTTACGGGACAGGGAGTGAGCAGTTCTTC,TRBV6-5,TRBJ2-1,-,TRBD1
CASSAGEQGGSPLHF,TGTGCCAGTAGTGCCGGGGAGCAGGGGGGCTCACCCCTCCACTTT,TRBV19,TRBJ1-6,-,TRBD1
CASSAIDYGYTF,TGTGCCAGCAGTGCAATAGACTATGGCTACACCTTC,TRBV28,TRBJ1-2,-,-
CASSPRTSGGDTGELFF,TGTGCCAGCAGCCCTCGGACTAGCGGGGGGGACACCGGGGAGCTGTTTTTT,TRBV9,TRBJ2-2,-,TRBD2
CASSAGGGSYNEQFF,TGTGCCAGCAGCGCGGGGGGGGGCTCCTACAATGAGCAGTTCTTC,TRBV5-4,TRBJ2-1,-,TRBD2
CASSKGTGVEQYF,TGTGCCAGCAGCAAAGGGACAGGGGTCGAGCAGTACTTC,TRBV7-9,TRBJ2-7,-,TRBD1
CASSPRPGTGLDGYTF,TGTGCCAGCAGCCCACGTCCCGGGACAGGGTTGGATGGCTACACCTTC,TRBV5-4,TRBJ1-2,-,TRBD1
CASSLDWATSYEQYF,TGTGCCAGCAGTTTGGACTGGGCCACCTCCTACGAGCAGTACTTC,TRBV27,TRBJ2-7,-,-
CASRNPSGRTDTQYF,TGTGCCAGCAGAAACCCAAGCGGGAGGACAGATACGCAGTATTTT,TRBV6-5,TRBJ2-3,-,TRBD2
CASSPLDRGSREDGYTF,TGTGCCAGCTCACCACTAGACAGGGGATCTAGGGAAGATGGCTACACCTTC,TRBV18,TRBJ1-2,-,TRBD1
CASLPPGTGFLDTQYF,TGTGCCAGCCTCCCCCCCGGGACAGGTTTTCTTGATACGCAGTATTTT,TRBV7-2,TRBJ2-3,-,TRBD1
CASSQVGIVRTRGNEQFF,TGCGCCAGCAGCCAAGTGGGCATCGTGCGGACTAGGGGCAATGAGCAGTTCTTC,TRBV4-1,TRBJ2-1,-,TRBD2
CASSYSSGGATGELFF,TGTGCCAGCAGTTACTCTAGCGGGGGGGCCACCGGGGAGCTGTTTTTT,TRBV6-5,TRBJ2-2,-,TRBD2
CASSPGPRKGSEQFF,TGTGCCAGCAGCCCAGGTCCCCGTAAAGGATCGGAGCAGTTCTTC,TRBV5-4,TRBJ2-1,-,-
CAISEGTSGEQYF,TGTGCCATCAGTGAAGGGACTAGCGGAGAGCAGTACTTC,TRBV10-3,TRBJ2-7,-,TRBD2
CASSLDPSGVSNEQFF,TGCGCCAGCAGCTTGGATCCTAGCGGGGTTAGCAATGAGCAGTTCTTC,TRBV5-1,TRBJ2-1,-,TRBD2
CASSPFGGIEANVLTF,TGTGCCAGCAGCCCCTTCGGCGGGATTGAGGCCAACGTCCTGACTTTC,TRBV7-3,TRBJ2-6,once,-
CASSQGRGLYEKLFF,TGCGCCAGCAGCCAAGGGCGCGGTTTGTATGAAAAACTGTTTTTT,TRBV4-1,TRBJ1-4,once,-
CASSHAGENTEAFF,TGTGCCAGCAGCCACGCGGGGGAGAACACTGAAGCTTTCTTT,TRBV4-2,TRBJ1-1,-,-
CASSLWGGKETQYF,TGTGCCAGCAGCTTATGGGGGGGCAAAGAGACCCAGTACTTC,TRBV5-5,TRBJ2-5,-,-
CASSRMGANVLTF,TGTGCCAGCAGCCGTATGGGGGCCAACGTCCTGACTTTC,TRBV7-9,TRBJ2-6,-,-
CSGRDSEGYGYTF,TGCAGCGGCCGGGACTCAGAGGGCTATGGCTACACCTTC,TRBV29-1,TRBJ1-2,-,-
CASSPRTGLGNEQFF,TGTGCCAGCAGCCCTCGGACAGGTCTGGGCAATGAGCAGTTCTTC,TRBV7-9,TRBJ2-1,few,TRBD1
CASSLRMREKLFF,TGTGCCAGCAGTTTGAGGATGCGGGAAAAACTGTTTTTT,TRBV27,TRBJ1-4,-,-
CASGGSRKNFGFNYGYTF,TGTGCCAGCGGGGGGTCCAGAAAAAATTTTGGTTTCAACTATGGCTACACCTTC,TRBV7-9,TRBJ1-2,once,-
CASSPGPGLAGGLPLTDTQYF,TGTGCCAGCAGCCCGGGTCCCGGACTAGCGGGGGGTCTACCCCTCACAGATACGCAGTATTTT,TRBV14,TRBJ2-3,-,TRBD2
CSVASFNTGELFF,TGCAGCGTTGCGAGCTTCAACACCGGGGAGCTGTTTTTT,TRBV29-1,TRBJ2-2,-,-
CASSFRVNTEAFF,TGTGCCAGCAGCTTCCGGGTGAACACTGAAGCTTTCTTT,TRBV11-2,TRBJ1-1,-,-
CASSLPDRQETQYF,TGTGCCAGCAGCTTACCGGACAGACAAGAGACCCAGTACTTC,TRBV5-4,TRBJ2-5,-,-
CASSQDGPGRVVADTQYF,TGCGCCAGCAGCCAAGATGGTCCGGGCAGGGTGGTGGCAGATACGCAGTATTTT,TRBV4-1,TRBJ2-3,-,-
CASSAMGQGLYEQYF,TGCGCCAGCAGCGCCATGGGACAGGGCCTCTACGAGCAGTACTTC,TRBV5-1,TRBJ2-7,-,TRBD1
CASKGQGSLEAFF,TGTGCCAGCAAAGGACAGGGAAGTTTGGAAGCTTTCTTT,TRBV2,TRBJ1-1,-,TRBD1
CASALGVSYEQYF,TGTGCTTCTGCCCTAGGGGTCTCCTACGAGCAGTACTTC,TRBV12-5,TRBJ2-7,-,-